This TCR beta chain came from a study of blood T cell repertoires in COVID-19 (dated by TCRdb to the early 2020s). At the level of the whole study: Samples covering the acute and convalescent phases of COVID-19 were provided by collaborators in the United States, Italy and Spain. Nearly every sample came with metadata listing a de-identified subject ID, COVID-19 status, age in years and sex. Where available, HLA class I and class II types were taken from metadata supplied by the sample provider and were not determined by assay-based typing. The repertoires were made available in a free public database intended to serve as a resource for research on the immune response to SARS-CoV-2. The material from the prospective study consisted of cDNA or gDNA derived from T cells, B-cell-depleted T cells, or PBMCs. Samples came from the ongoing ImmuneRACE study (first 160 participants) plus 1,254 subjects from 6 global collaborators. Subjects who had been exposed to COVID-19, were actively infected with it, or had recovered from it provided the deeply sampled blood TCRbeta repertoires that made up the dataset.

About this clone itself: Its antigen target is currently unknown. Per-base qualities were not stored, and no clone one base away is much larger.

Results the study describes overall, beyond this receptor: The amount of clinical and demographic metadata varied by source and participant and was provided uncurated.

TCRbeta CDR3 regions were amplified from genomic DNA by means of the immunoSEQ Assay, a bias-controlled multiplex PCR. On the authors' methods: The number of nucleated cells in each sample was estimated from the amplification of reference gene primers within the assay. To quantify the absolute abundance of each unique TCRbeta CDR3 rearrangement, sequence reads were collapsed and filtered. For each sample, productive Simpson clonality was calculated as the square root of Simpson's diversity index across productive rearrangements. Not all clones reach the TCRdb copy of this immuneACCESS table, which keeps in-frame sequences only. Checked studies attribute under half of the gap to unresolved V genes and leave the rest unexplained. V and J calls and clone size are copied from that table; D and trimming were computed from the DNA. Across this sample there are about 290,000 clones, with around nine tenths seen only once. The leading ten clones occupy about 1.7% of the sample.

V and J are truncated by 6 bases and 5 bases respectively, leaving an intervening sequence of 11 bases. The CDR3 contains 13 residues, cysteine and phenylalanine counted. Here the CDR3 DNA is all that survives: 39 bases in frame from base 1. The germline V gene provides CDR1 LGHNT and CDR2 FRNRAP. Enrolling through a virtual design, the prospective study's participants ranged in age from roughly 18 to 90 years and lived across roughly 24 United States geographic areas. In the prospective study, cohorts were assigned on the basis of participant-reported clinical history obtained from a screening survey and a study questionnaire. Recovered participants in ImmuneRACE Cohort 3 were defined by two consecutive negative NP/OP PCR tests, clearance by a healthcare professional, or resolution of symptoms. Each participant in the prospective study had whole blood, serum and a nasopharyngeal or oropharyngeal swab collected by mobile phlebotomists. Over an approximately 2-month period, participants in the prospective study had the option of providing additional blood draws and questionnaires. Blood samples from the prospective study were shipped frozen or at room temperature prior to DNA extraction.

The source material was PBMCs or T cells enriched from blood (not recorded which). This clonotype was obtained from a woman aged 40 to 50 who had recovered from COVID-19. The sequence links TRBV12-5 to TRBJ1-5; the D gene is perhaps TRBD1, from 6 matching bases. The nucleotide sequence is given as TGTGCTAGTGGCCCCGGGACACATCAGCCCCAGCATTTT. Its protein product is CASGPGTHQPQHF.